Sequencing of this T cell receptor beta chain was carried out in a study of blood T cell repertoires in COVID-19. Study background: Whether acute or convalescent, the COVID-19 samples came from the United States, Italy and Spain. In each case, the material was cDNA or gDNA derived from T cells, B-cell-depleted T cells, or PBMCs.

Unmatched junction bases numbered 4, after V lost 5 bases and J lost 3 bases. CDR1 MRHNA and CDR2 SNTAGT come from the germline V gene. This CDR3 region has 14 residues. In the authors' workflow: Scientists estimated how many nucleated cells there were by amplifying reference gene primers. Here immunoSEQ multiplex PCR was the method, and the copy in TCRdb shows in-frame clones only, minus some. Clonal size and the V and J genes are those of that table, whereas D and trimming came from the DNA. The table includes around 200,000 clones, less than 85% detected once. The receptor's source is a man aged 50-59 years who had recovered from COVID-19. The specimen sequenced was peripheral blood. This sequence joins TRBV6-4 and TRBJ2-3, with 8 nucleotides matching TRBD2. CDR3 loop: CASSFSGTTDTQYF. The CDR3 DNA sequence: TGTGCCAGCAGTTTTAGCGGGACAACAGATACGCAGTATTTT.